This record concerns one T cell receptor beta chain sequence. The data were obtained in a study of blood T cell repertoires in COVID-19. Clones were sequenced by immunoSEQ multiplex PCR, and TCRdb holds only the in-frame ones, with some missing. The sample holds over 100,000 clones, 65% to 90% seen once. Germline V gene data show CDR1 as SEHNR and CDR2 as FQNEAQ (reference sequence). V lost 5 bases to trimming and J lost 10 bases; unmatched junction nucleotides: 11. The CDR3 extends over 14 amino acids. The gene calls are TRBV7-9 and TRBJ1-1; 9 bases fit TRBD1. The origin of this receptor is an elderly man with acute or convalescent COVID-19. Sequencing was performed on peripheral blood. CDR3 coding DNA: TGTGCCAGCAGCGAGGTGGACAGGGGTGCGGCAGCTTTCTTT. Residues: CASSEVDRGAAAFF. The whole variable domain, filled in from reference TRBV7-9 and TRBJ1-1, reads DTGVSQNPRHKITKRGQNVTFRCDPISEHNRLYWYRQTLGQGPEFLTYFQNEAQLEKSRLLSDRFSAERPKGSFSTLEIQRTEQGDSAMYLCASSEVDRGAAAFFGQGTRLTVV.